These T cell receptor beta chains were read from a single sample in a study of blood T cell repertoires in COVID-19. Method: immunoSEQ multiplex PCR; TCRdb's copy keeps in-frame clones and lacks some. Seen here are some 180,000 clones, approximately 80% observed once, and the top ten hold around 12%. The material sequenced was peripheral blood. Every receptor here comes from a woman of 80 years or more with COVID-19, enrolled during active disease. Each CDR3 is given with its conserved first and last residue. Fields, in order: CDR3 protein, CDR3 DNA, CDR3 length, V gene, clone size, D gene, J gene. D genes are given only for firm matches. Size values are once, few and many counts, or a class for expanded clones, and some rows have none.

CATSDRAGHGTGELFF,TGTGCCACCAGTGATCGAGCAGGGCATGGCACCGGGGAGCTGTTTTTT,16,TRBV24-1,-,-,TRBJ2-2
CASSSGYYGYTF,TGTGCCAGCAGTTCAGGGTACTATGGCTACACCTTC,12,TRBV28,-,-,TRBJ1-2
CASRTTGEDSNEQFF,TGTGCCAGTAGGACGACAGGGGAAGACTCCAATGAGCAGTTCTTC,15,TRBV19,-,TRBD1,TRBJ2-1
CASSFDSYEQYF,TGTGCCAGCTCCTTCGACAGTTACGAGCAGTACTTC,12,TRBV18,few,-,TRBJ2-7
CASSFGLAGGQEEQYF,TGTGCCAGCAGCTTCGGTTTAGCGGGGGGGCAGGAGGAGCAGTACTTC,16,TRBV7-9,many,TRBD2,TRBJ2-7
CAISRGADKQFF,TGTGCCATCAGTCGCGGAGCGGATAAGCAGTTCTTC,12,TRBV10-3,-,-,TRBJ2-1
CASSSRQAKSYEQYF,TGTGCCAGCAGTTCCCGACAGGCTAAATCCTACGAGCAGTACTTC,15,TRBV27,-,-,TRBJ2-7
CASSQGLAGVYEQYF,TGTGCCAGCAGCCAAGGGCTAGCGGGAGTCTACGAGCAGTACTTC,15,TRBV3-1/TRBV3-2,-,TRBD2,TRBJ2-7
CASAFPTGNTEAFF,TGTGCCAGCGCCTTTCCGACAGGGAACACTGAAGCTTTCTTT,14,TRBV12-1,-,-,TRBJ1-1
CSASTWGRSYEQYF,TGCAGTGCTAGTACATGGGGCCGGAGCTACGAGCAGTACTTC,14,TRBV20-1,-,-,TRBJ2-7
CASSLTGSDSPLHF,TGTGCCAGCAGCTTGACAGGGAGCGATTCACCCCTCCACTTT,14,TRBV11-1,-,TRBD1,TRBJ1-6
CASSSRQKTYNEQFF,TGTGCCAGCAGCTCCCGACAGAAAACCTACAATGAGCAGTTCTTC,15,TRBV7-6,-,-,TRBJ2-1
CASNKLRGRYNEQFF,TGTGCCAGCAACAAGCTAAGGGGGCGATACAATGAGCAGTTCTTC,15,TRBV7-2,-,TRBD1,TRBJ2-1
CASSWGGSSYEQYF,TGTGCCAGCAGCTGGGGGGGATCCTCCTACGAGCAGTACTTC,14,TRBV11-1,-,TRBD2,TRBJ2-7
CSVAAGTGRDQPQHF,TGCAGCGTTGCCGCCGGGACAGGGAGAGACCAGCCCCAGCATTTT,15,TRBV29-1,-,TRBD1,TRBJ1-5
CASSSFDEQYF,TGTGCCAGCAGTTCCTTCGACGAGCAGTACTTC,11,TRBV28,-,-,TRBJ2-7
CASSVTGTEPYEQYF,TGTGCCAGCAGTGTTACAGGGACGGAACCCTACGAGCAGTACTTC,15,TRBV27,-,-,TRBJ2-7
CASYPWQRNTEAFF,TGTGCCAGCTACCCATGGCAGCGGAACACTGAAGCTTTCTTT,14,TRBV7-9,-,-,TRBJ1-1
CAIRSGTGEPGELFF,TGTGCCATCAGATCCGGGACAGGGGAGCCCGGGGAGCTGTTTTTT,15,TRBV10-3,-,TRBD1,TRBJ2-2
CASSEASDRYTGELFF,TGTGCCAGCAGTGAAGCCTCGGACAGATACACCGGGGAGCTGTTTTTT,16,TRBV6-1,-,-,TRBJ2-2
CASRPGQNYLQPSTDTQYF,TGTGCAAGTCGCCCGGGACAGAACTACCTCCAACCTAGCACAGATACGCAATATTTT,19,TRBV12-2,-,-,TRBJ2-3
CASKGGMTSGSRDNEQFF,TGTGCCAGCAAAGGGGGAATGACTAGCGGGAGTAGGGACAATGAGCAGTTCTTC,18,TRBV28,-,TRBD2,TRBJ2-1
CASSWPGAGNTIYF,TGTGCCAGCAGCTGGCCAGGGGCTGGAAACACCATATATTTT,14,TRBV5-6,-,-,TRBJ1-3
CASKKGINEKLFF,TGTGCCAGCAAGAAGGGGATTAATGAAAAACTGTTTTTT,13,TRBV28,-,-,TRBJ1-4
CASSLDRGHVELFF,TGTGCCAGCAGCTTAGACAGGGGGCACGTAGAACTGTTTTTT,14,TRBV11-3,-,TRBD1,TRBJ1-4
CASSPRDRGTVGAFF,TGTGCCAGCAGCCCCCGGGACAGGGGTACGGTTGGAGCTTTCTTT,15,TRBV5-4,few,TRBD1,TRBJ1-1
CSASGQNGYTF,TGCAGTGCTAGTGGGCAGAATGGCTACACCTTC,11,TRBV20-1,-,-,TRBJ1-2
CASSVDGTGDEKLFF,TGTGCCAGCAGCGTAGATGGGACAGGGGATGAAAAACTGTTTTTT,15,TRBV9,-,TRBD1,TRBJ1-4
CASSSGGEQYF,TGTGCCAGCAGTTCAGGGGGCGAGCAGTACTTC,11,TRBV6-6,-,TRBD1,TRBJ2-7
CASSSVAGTAGQYF,TGTGCCAGCAGCTCAGTAGCGGGGACCGCCGGGCAGTACTTC,14,TRBV5-5,-,TRBD2,TRBJ2-7
CSASPTGTVYGYTF,TGCAGTGCTAGTCCTACCGGGACAGTCTATGGCTACACCTTC,14,TRBV20-1,-,TRBD1,TRBJ1-2
CASSPFGQLTEAFF,TGTGCCAGCAGCCCCTTCGGACAGCTCACTGAAGCTTTCTTT,14,TRBV6-6,-,-,TRBJ1-1
CASSLQSDNNQPQHF,TGTGCCAGCAGCTTACAATCGGACAATAATCAGCCCCAGCATTTT,15,TRBV7-2,-,-,TRBJ1-5
CASRPRGPANTGELFF,TGTGCAAGTCGCCCCAGGGGGCCCGCGAACACCGGGGAGCTGTTTTTT,16,TRBV12-2,-,-,TRBJ2-2
CASSFGTVNTGELFF,TGTGCCAGCAGCTTTGGGACAGTGAACACCGGGGAGCTGTTTTTT,15,TRBV5-8,-,TRBD1,TRBJ2-2
CASSPSGGAGETQYF,TGTGCCAGCTCACCGAGCGGGGGGGCCGGTGAGACCCAGTACTTC,15,TRBV18,-,TRBD2,TRBJ2-5
CASIPRGGTYNEQFF,TGTGCCAGCATCCCAAGAGGGGGAACCTACAATGAGCAGTTCTTC,15,TRBV28,-,-,TRBJ2-1
CASSTRLAGFYNSPLHF,TGTGCCAGCAGCACACGTTTGGCGGGGTTTTATAATTCACCCCTCCACTTT,17,TRBV7-2,-,-,TRBJ1-6
CASSRGGGTEAFF,TGTGCCAGCAGCCGAGGGGGTGGCACTGAAGCTTTCTTT,13,TRBV6-2/TRBV6-3,-,-,TRBJ1-1
CASSSDRGLGNSPLHF,TGTGCCAGCAGTTCCGACAGGGGGCTAGGTAATTCACCCCTCCACTTT,16,TRBV27,once,TRBD1,TRBJ1-6
CASSLDTGRAFF,TGTGCCAGCAGCTTAGACACAGGACGGGCTTTCTTT,12,TRBV7-2,once,-,TRBJ1-1
CASSLGTGFYGYTF,TGCGCCAGCAGCTTGGGGACAGGGTTCTATGGCTACACCTTC,14,TRBV5-1,-,TRBD1,TRBJ1-2
CAWSTGTVRNQPQHF,TGTGCCTGGAGTACGGGGACAGTACGCAATCAGCCCCAGCATTTT,15,TRBV30,-,TRBD1,TRBJ1-5
CASSQDGGRGRQETQYF,TGTGCCAGCAGCCAAGACGGAGGACGGGGTCGCCAAGAGACCCAGTACTTC,17,TRBV4-2,-,-,TRBJ2-5
CASSLSGGSYNEQFF,TGTGCCAGCAGCTTAAGCGGGGGCTCCTACAATGAGCAGTTCTTC,15,TRBV7-2,-,TRBD2,TRBJ2-1